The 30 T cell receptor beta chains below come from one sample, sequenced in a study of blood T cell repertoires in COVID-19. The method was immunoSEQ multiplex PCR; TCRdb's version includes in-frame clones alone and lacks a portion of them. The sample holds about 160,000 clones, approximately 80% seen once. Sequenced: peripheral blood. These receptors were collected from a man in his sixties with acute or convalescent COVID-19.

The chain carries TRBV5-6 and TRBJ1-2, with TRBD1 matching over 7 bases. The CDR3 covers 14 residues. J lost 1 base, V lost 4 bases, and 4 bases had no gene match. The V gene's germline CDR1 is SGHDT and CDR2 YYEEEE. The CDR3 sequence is CASSRQGINYGYTF. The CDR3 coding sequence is TGTGCCAGCAGCCGACAGGGAATTAACTATGGCTACACCTTC.

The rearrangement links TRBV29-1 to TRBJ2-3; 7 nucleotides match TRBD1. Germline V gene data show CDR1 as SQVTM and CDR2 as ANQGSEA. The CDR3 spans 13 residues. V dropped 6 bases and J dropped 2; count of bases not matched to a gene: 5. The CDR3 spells CSVRDRVTDTQYF. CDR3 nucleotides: TGCAGCGTCCGGGACAGAGTCACAGATACGCAGTATTTT.

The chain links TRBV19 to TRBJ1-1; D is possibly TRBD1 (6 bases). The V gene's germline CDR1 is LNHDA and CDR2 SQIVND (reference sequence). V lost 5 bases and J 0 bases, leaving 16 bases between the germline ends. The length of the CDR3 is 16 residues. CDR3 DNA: TGTGCCAGTAGTCCTCAGGGGAATGGGTTGAACACTGAAGCTTTCTTT. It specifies CASSPQGNGLNTEAFF.

The CDR3 DNA is TGTGCCAGCAGACTCTACCGGGACAGGGCTGTGATGGGAACTGAAGCTTTCTTT. Its protein is CASRLYRDRAVMGTEAFF. The J gene is TRBJ1-1, the V gene TRBV5-6, with 9 bases matching TRBD1. This CDR3 has 18 amino acids. Per germline, CDR1 SGHDT and CDR2 YYEEEE. V shed 5 bases and J 5 bases; nucleotides not matched to a gene: 19.

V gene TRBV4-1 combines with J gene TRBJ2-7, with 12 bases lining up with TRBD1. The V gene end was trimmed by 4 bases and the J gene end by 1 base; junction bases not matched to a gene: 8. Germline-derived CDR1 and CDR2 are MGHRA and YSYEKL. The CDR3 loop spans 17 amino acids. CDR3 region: CASSRDRGQLESYEQYF. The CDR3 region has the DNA TGCGCCAGCAGCCGGGACAGGGGGCAGCTGGAGTCCTACGAGCAGTACTTC.

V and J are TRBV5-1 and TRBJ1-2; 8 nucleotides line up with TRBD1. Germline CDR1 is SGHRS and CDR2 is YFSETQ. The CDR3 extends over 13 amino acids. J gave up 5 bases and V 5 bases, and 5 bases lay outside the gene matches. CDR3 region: CASRPDREYGYTF. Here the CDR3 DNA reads TGCGCCAGCAGGCCGGACAGGGAATATGGCTACACCTTC.

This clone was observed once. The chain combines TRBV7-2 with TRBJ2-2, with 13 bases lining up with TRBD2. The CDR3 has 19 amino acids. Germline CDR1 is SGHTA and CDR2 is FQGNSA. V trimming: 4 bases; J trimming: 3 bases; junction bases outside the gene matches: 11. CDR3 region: CASSSGTSGIGRHTGELFF. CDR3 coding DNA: TGTGCCAGCAGCTCAGGGACTAGCGGGATCGGCCGGCACACCGGGGAGCTGTTTTTT. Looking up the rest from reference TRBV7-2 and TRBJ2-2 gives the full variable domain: GAGVSQSPSNKVTEKGKDVELRCDPISGHTALYWYRQSLGQGLEFLIYFQGNSAPDKSGLPSDRFSAERTGGSVSTLTIQRTQQEDSAVYLCASSSGTSGIGRHTGELFFGEGSRLTVL.

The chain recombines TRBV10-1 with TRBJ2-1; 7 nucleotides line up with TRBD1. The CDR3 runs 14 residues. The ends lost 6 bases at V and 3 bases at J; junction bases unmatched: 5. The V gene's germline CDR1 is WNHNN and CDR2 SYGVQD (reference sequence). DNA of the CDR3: TGCGCCAGCAGCCTGACAGGGAACTACAATGAGCAGTTCTTC. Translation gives CASSLTGNYNEQFF.

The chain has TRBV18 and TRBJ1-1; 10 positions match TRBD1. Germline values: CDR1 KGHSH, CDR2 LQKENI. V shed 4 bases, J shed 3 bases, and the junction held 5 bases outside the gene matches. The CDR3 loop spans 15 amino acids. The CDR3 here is CASSLSTGGDTEAFF. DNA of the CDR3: TGTGCCAGCTCACTTTCGACAGGGGGCGACACTGAAGCTTTCTTT.

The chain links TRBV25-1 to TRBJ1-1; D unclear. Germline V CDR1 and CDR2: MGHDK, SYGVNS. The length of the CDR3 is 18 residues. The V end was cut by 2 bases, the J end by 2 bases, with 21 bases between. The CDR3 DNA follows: TGTGCCAGCAGTGAAACGGGTTGGGTTGGTCGTAGCAACACTGAAGCTTTCTTT. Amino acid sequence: CASSETGWVGRSNTEAFF.

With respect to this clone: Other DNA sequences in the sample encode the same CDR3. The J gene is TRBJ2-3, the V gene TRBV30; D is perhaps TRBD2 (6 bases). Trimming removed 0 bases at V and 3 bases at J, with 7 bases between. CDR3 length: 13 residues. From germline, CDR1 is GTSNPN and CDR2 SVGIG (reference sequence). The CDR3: CAWSVRGTDTQYF. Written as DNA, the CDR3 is TGTGCCTGGAGTGTACGGGGGACAGATACGCAGTATTTT. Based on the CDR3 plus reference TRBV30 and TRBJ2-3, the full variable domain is SQTIHQWPATLVQPVGSPLSLECTVEGTSNPNLYWYRQAAGRGLQLLFYSVGIGQISSEVPQNLSASRPQDRQFILSSKKLLLSDSGFYLCAWSVRGTDTQYFGPGTRLTVL.

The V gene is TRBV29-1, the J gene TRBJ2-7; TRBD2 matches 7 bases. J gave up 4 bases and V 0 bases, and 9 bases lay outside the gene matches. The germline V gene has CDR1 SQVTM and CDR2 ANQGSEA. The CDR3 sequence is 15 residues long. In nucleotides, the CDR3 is TGCAGCGTTGAAGATATCCGAGGGAGGGAGTACGAGCAGTACTTC. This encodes CSVEDIRGREYEQYF.

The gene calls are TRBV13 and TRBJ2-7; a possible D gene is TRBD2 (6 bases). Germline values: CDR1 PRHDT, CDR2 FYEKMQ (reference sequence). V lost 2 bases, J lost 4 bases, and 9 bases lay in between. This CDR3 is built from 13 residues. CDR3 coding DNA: TGTGCCAGCAGCTTATTCCGGGGGTACGAGCAGTACTTC. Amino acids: CASSLFRGYEQYF.

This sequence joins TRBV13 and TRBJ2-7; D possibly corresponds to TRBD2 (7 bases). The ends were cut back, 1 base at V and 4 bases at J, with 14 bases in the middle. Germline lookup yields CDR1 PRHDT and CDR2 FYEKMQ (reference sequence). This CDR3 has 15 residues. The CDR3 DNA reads TGTGCCAGCAGCTTAGTGGGGGGGCTTGGGTACGAGCAGTACTTC. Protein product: CASSLVGGLGYEQYF.

The CDR3 sequence is CASSRDKDDTEAFF. CDR3 sequence (DNA): TGTGCCAGCAGTCGGGACAAGGACGACACTGAAGCTTTCTTT. The rearrangement joins TRBV5-6 to TRBJ1-1, with D tentatively TRBD1 (6 bases). The CDR3 has 14 amino acids. From germline, CDR1 is SGHDT and CDR2 YYEEEE. The V and J ends lost 5 bases and 3 bases respectively, with 14 bases between them.

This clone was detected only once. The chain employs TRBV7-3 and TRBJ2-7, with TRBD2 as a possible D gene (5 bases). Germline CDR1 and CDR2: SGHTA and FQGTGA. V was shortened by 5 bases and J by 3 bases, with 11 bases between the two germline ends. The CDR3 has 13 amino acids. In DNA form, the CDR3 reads TGTGCCAGCAGCCCCGGAGGTAACTACGAGCAGTACTTC. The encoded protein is CASSPGGNYEQYF. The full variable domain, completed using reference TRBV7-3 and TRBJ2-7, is GAGVSQTPSNKVTEKGKYVELRCDPISGHTALYWYRQSLGQGPEFLIYFQGTGAADDSGLPNDRFFAVRPEGSVSTLKIQRTERGDSAVYLCASSPGGNYEQYFGPGTRLTVT.

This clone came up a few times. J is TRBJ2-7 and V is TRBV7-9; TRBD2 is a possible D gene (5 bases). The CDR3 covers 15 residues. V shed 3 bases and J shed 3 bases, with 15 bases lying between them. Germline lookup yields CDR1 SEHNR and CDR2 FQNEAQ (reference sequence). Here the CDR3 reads CASSFPGRLYYEQYF. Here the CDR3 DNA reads TGTGCCAGCAGCTTTCCTGGGAGATTGTACTACGAGCAGTACTTC.

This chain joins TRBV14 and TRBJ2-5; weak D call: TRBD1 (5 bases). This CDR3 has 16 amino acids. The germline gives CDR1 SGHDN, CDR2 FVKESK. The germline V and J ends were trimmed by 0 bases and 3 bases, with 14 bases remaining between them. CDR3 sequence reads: CASSQDIGAAKETQYF. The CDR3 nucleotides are TGTGCCAGCAGCCAAGATATAGGGGCAGCAAAAGAGACCCAGTACTTC.

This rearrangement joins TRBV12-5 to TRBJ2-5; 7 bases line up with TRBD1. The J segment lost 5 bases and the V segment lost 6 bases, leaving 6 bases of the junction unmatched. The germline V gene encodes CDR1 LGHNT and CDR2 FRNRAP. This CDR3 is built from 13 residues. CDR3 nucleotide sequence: TGTGCTAGTGGCTCCGGGACAGCCGAGACCCAGTACTTC. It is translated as CASGSGTAETQYF.

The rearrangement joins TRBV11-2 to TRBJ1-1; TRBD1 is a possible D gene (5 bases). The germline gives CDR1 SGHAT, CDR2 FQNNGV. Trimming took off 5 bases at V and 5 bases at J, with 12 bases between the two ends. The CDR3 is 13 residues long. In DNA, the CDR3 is TGTGCCAGCAGCCCCACGGGGGGGACTGAAGCTTTCTTT. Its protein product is CASSPTGGTEAFF.

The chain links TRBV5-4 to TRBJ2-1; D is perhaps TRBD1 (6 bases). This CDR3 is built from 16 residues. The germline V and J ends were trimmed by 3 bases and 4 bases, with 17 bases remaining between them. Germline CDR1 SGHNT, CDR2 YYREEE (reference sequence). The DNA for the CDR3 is TGTGCCAGCAGCTCCCCTCCAGGGGCGGGTTACAATGAGCAGTTCTTC. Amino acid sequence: CASSSPPGAGYNEQFF.

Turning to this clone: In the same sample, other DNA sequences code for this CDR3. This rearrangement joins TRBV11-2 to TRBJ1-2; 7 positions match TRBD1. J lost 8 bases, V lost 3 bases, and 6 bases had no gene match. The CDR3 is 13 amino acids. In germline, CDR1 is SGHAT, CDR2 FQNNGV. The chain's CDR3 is CASSLEGARGYTF. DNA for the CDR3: TGTGCCAGCAGCTTGGAGGGGGCGAGAGGCTACACCTTC. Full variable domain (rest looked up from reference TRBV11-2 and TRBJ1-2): EAGVAQSPRYKIIEKRQSVAFWCNPISGHATLYWYQQILGQGPKLLIQFQNNGVVDDSQLPKDRFSAERLKGVDSTLKIQPAKLEDSAVYLCASSLEGARGYTFGSGTRLTVV.

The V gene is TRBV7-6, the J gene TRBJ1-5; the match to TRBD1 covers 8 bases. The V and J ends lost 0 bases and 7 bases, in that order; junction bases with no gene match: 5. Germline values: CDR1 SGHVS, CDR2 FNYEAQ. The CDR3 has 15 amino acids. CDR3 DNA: TGTGCCAGCAGCTTAGCCCCGGACAGGGCCCAGCCCCAGCATTTT. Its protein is CASSLAPDRAQPQHF.

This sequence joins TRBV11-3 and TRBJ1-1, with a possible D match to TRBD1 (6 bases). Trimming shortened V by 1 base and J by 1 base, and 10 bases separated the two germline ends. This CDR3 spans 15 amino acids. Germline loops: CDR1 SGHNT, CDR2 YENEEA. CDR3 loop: CASSLGGGSNTEAFF. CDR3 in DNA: TGTGCCAGCAGCTTAGGCGGGGGCTCGAACACTGAAGCTTTCTTT.

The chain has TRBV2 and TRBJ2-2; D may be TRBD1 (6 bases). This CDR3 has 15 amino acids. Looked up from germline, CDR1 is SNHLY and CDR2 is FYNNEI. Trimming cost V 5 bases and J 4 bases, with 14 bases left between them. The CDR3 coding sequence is TGTGCCAGCAGTTTCCGGGTAGGGGGCACCGGGGAGCTGTTTTTT. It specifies CASSFRVGGTGELFF.

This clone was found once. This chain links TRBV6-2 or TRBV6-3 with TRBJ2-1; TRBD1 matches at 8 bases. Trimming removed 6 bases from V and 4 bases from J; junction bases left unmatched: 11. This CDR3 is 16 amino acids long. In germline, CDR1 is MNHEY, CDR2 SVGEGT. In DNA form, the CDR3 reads TGTGCCAGCAGCCAATGGACAGGGCTCGGATACAATGAGCAGTTCTTC. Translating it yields CASSQWTGLGYNEQFF.

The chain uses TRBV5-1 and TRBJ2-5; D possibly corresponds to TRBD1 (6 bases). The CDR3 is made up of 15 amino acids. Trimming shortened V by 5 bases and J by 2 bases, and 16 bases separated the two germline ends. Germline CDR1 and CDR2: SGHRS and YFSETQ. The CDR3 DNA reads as TGCGCCAGCAGTCCGGAGTCGACAGGACAAGAGACCCAGTACTTC. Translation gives CASSPESTGQETQYF.

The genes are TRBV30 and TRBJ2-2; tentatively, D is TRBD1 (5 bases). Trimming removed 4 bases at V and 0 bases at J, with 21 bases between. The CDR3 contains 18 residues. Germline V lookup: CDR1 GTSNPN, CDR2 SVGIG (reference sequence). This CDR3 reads CAWNPPFDRYPNTGELFF. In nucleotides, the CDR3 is TGTGCCTGGAACCCACCATTTGACAGATACCCGAACACCGGGGAGCTGTTTTTT.

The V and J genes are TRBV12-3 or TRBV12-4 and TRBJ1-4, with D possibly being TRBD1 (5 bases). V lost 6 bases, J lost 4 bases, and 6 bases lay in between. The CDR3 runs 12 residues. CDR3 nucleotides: TGTGCCAGCAGCCAGGGTAATGAAAAACTGTTTTTT. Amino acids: CASSQGNEKLFF.

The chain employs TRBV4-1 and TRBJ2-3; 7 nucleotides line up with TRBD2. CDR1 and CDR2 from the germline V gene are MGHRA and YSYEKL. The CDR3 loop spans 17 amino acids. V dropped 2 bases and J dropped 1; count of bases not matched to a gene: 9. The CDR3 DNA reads TGCGCCAGCAGCCAAAGATTTCGGGGGGAAGGCACAGATACGCAGTATTTT. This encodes CASSQRFRGEGTDTQYF.